This T cell receptor beta chain was captured in a study of blood T cells in healthy people across ages. This clonotype was counted ten times or more. The CDR3 length is 13 residues. Germline V lookup: CDR1 SGHDT, CDR2 YYEEEE. Trimming took 6 bases from V and 4 from J, leaving 11 bases between them. Next came a second PCR, run for about 6 to 12 cycles, which used a sample-barcoded 5' primer along with a J-beta primer mix. One entry per CDR3 protein, called by TCRdb with MiXCR from the 5' RACE reads. The sample yields roughly 1,500,000 distinct CDR3 sequences, approximately 32% seen once. The sequencing sample was made of blood. The clonotype was recovered from a woman in her twenties or thirties in good health. V is TRBV5-6 and J is TRBJ2-1, with D uncertain. In nucleotides, the CDR3 is TGTGCCAGCACCCGCGGCTTGTACAATGAGCAGTTCTTC. Protein product: CASTRGLYNEQFF.